The 14 T cell receptor beta chains in this list originate from one sample, sequenced in a study of blood T cells in healthy people across ages. Primers used in a second PCR of about 7 to 12 cycles were a sample-barcoded 5' primer and a J-beta primer mix. TCRdb redid the calling of the 5' RACE reads with MiXCR, one entry per CDR3 protein. The sample lists about 640,000 distinct CDR3 sequences, 58% occurring once. Sequencing was carried out using blood. The receptors stem from a man between 60 and 70 years old in good health.

This clonotype was observed a handful of times. The chain joins TRBV10-3 to TRBJ1-6; 8 bases fit TRBD1. Germline V lookup: CDR1 ENHRY, CDR2 SYGVKD. The length of the CDR3 is 13 residues. J lost 7 bases, V lost 4 bases, and 0 bases had no gene match. The CDR3 region is CAISGTGNSPLHF. The CDR3 DNA is TGTGCCATCAGTGGGACAGGGAATTCACCCCTCCACTTT.

The CDR3 sequence is CASSLVGGRAYEQYF. The CDR3 DNA sequence: TGTGCCAGCAGTTTGGTCGGGGGAAGAGCCTACGAGCAGTACTTC. This sequence joins TRBV12-3 or TRBV12-4 and TRBJ2-7; TRBD2 is a possible D gene (6 bases). Trimming left V 3 bases short and J 2 bases short, with 14 bases between. CDR3 length equals 15 residues.

This clonotype was observed a handful of times. The chain has TRBV20-1 and TRBJ2-1; TRBD2 aligns across 7 bases. V lost 6 bases to trimming and J lost 7 bases; unmatched junction nucleotides: 6. Germline V gene data show CDR1 as DFQATT and CDR2 as SNEGSKA (reference sequence). This CDR3 has 12 residues. The CDR3 reads CSARGDTNEQFF. CDR3 bases: TGCAGTGCCCGGGGGGATACGAATGAGCAGTTCTTC.

The CDR3 DNA is TGCGCCAGCAGCCAAGATGGTTTAGAGGGGGCGGGGAATGAGCAGTTCTTC. It codes for CASSQDGLEGAGNEQFF. This chain joins TRBV4-1 and TRBJ2-1, with D tentatively TRBD1 (7 bases). V gave up 0 bases and J gave up 7 bases, with 19 bases separating them. Germline assignment: CDR1 MGHRA and CDR2 YSYEKL. The CDR3 is 17 amino acids.

This clonotype was seen only a few times. The V call is TRBV7-9, the J call TRBJ2-3; D remains ambiguous. The CDR3 is 15 residues long. The germline V and J ends were trimmed by 5 bases and 0 bases, with 12 bases remaining between them. Per the germline V gene, CDR1 is SEHNR and CDR2 is FQNEAQ (reference sequence). The CDR3 sequence: CASSPRAASTDTQYF. The CDR3 region has the DNA TGTGCCAGCAGCCCCCGGGCGGCTAGCACAGATACGCAGTATTTT.

This clonotype was picked up a small number of times. For the CDR3, the DNA is TGTGCCACCAGCAGAGTGGGCCCGGGACTAGCGGGGGGCAATGAGCAGTTCTTC. Its protein product is CATSRVGPGLAGGNEQFF. The chain uses TRBV15 and TRBJ2-1; 15 positions agree with TRBD2. V lost 1 base to trimming and J lost 6 bases; unmatched junction nucleotides: 7. The germline CDR1 and CDR2 sequences are LNHNV and YYDKDF (reference sequence). The length of the CDR3 is 18 residues. Filled out from reference TRBV15 and TRBJ2-1, the complete variable domain reads DAMVIQNPRYQVTQFGKPVTLSCSQTLNHNVMYWYQQKSSQAPKLLFHYYDKDFNNEADTPDNFQSRRPNTSFCFLDIRSPGLGDTAMYLCATSRVGPGLAGGNEQFFGPGTRLTVL.

The chain combines TRBV15 with TRBJ1-2; no firm D call. Per the germline V gene, CDR1 is LNHNV and CDR2 is YYDKDF (reference sequence). This CDR3 comprises 13 residues. V dropped 1 base and J dropped 2 bases, with 5 bases sitting between them. CDR3 coding DNA: TGTGCCACCAGCAGAGGGAGAAACTATGGCTACACCTTC. Protein product: CATSRGRNYGYTF.

V is TRBV6-5 and J is TRBJ2-2, with D possibly matching TRBD2 (6 bases). This CDR3 region has 15 residues. The V end lost 8 bases, the J end lost 4 bases, and 17 bases lay between the germline ends. Germline CDR1 is MNHEY and CDR2 is SVGAGI. The CDR3: CASQTRAVLTGELFF. CDR3 bases: TGTGCCAGCCAGACTAGGGCAGTTCTCACCGGGGAGCTGTTTTTT.

The chain uses TRBV12-3 or TRBV12-4 and TRBJ2-3, with D uncertain. Trimming took off 3 bases at V and 6 bases at J, with 4 bases between the two ends. The CDR3 runs to 11 residues. The CDR3: CASSLKDTQYF. CDR3 DNA sequence: TGTGCCAGCAGTTTGAAGGATACGCAGTATTTT.

The chain is built from TRBV3-1 and TRBJ1-1, with D unclear. Trimming stripped 4 bases from V and 1 base from J, with 13 bases between. The CDR3 runs to 15 residues. CDR1 is LGHDT, CDR2 YNNKEL, per germline (reference sequence). CDR3 DNA: TGTGCCAGCAGCCGGGCAGCCTTGCGGAACACTGAAGCTTTCTTT. Translation gives CASSRAALRNTEAFF.

This clonotype was observed a few times. This chain uses TRBV5-5 with TRBJ2-7, with TRBD2 matching over 7 bases. Trimming cost V 4 bases and J 3 bases; bases outside gene matches: 7. The CDR3 loop spans 14 amino acids. Germline values: CDR1 SGHKS, CDR2 YYEKEE (reference sequence). The CDR3 DNA is TGTGCCAGCAGCCTCAGCGGGGCCCTCTACGAGCAGTACTTC. Translating it yields CASSLSGALYEQYF.

This clonotype was observed a few times. This chain connects TRBV7-8 to TRBJ2-1, with 11 bases that match TRBD1. The CDR3 contains 16 residues. Germline CDR1 and CDR2: SGHVS and FQNEAQ. Trimming at V came to 1 base and at J to 4 bases, leaving 3 bases not matched to a gene. CDR3 region: CASSLGRDRGYNEQFF. The CDR3 DNA reads TGTGCCAGCAGCTTAGGGAGGGACAGGGGGTACAATGAGCAGTTCTTC.

J is TRBJ2-5 and V is TRBV20-1; D perhaps matches TRBD1 (5 bases). CDR3 length: 13 amino acids. Germline CDR1 and CDR2: DFQATT and SNEGSKA (reference sequence). V was clipped by 6 bases and J by 5 bases, with 16 bases between them. The CDR3 sequence is CSAQEPRGETQYF. CDR3 in DNA: TGCAGTGCACAGGAGCCACGTGGGGAGACCCAGTACTTC.

This clonotype was recorded at least ten times. A much more abundant neighbour one base away suggests this may be a read error. V is TRBV27 and J is TRBJ2-5; D is unclear. V lost 2 bases, J lost 11 bases, and 15 bases lay in between. Germline V gene sequence: CDR1 MNHEY, CDR2 SMNVEV (reference sequence). The CDR3 covers 13 residues. CDR3 region: CASSLSLNNEQYF. The CDR3 bases are TGTGCCAGCAGTTTAAGCCTAAACAATGAGCAGTACTTC.